This note documents a single T cell receptor (beta chain) sequence. The antigen remains unidentified. These data come from a study of vaccination effects on CD4 cells after COVID-19. Study-wide points: No early post-infection timepoints were available in the study, which also included few convalescent patients. Clones that were induced by infection or by vaccine showed marked contraction late after vaccination.

Produced via immunoSEQ multiplex PCR; TCRdb's table is partial and in-frame only. In the table there are 25,000 to 35,000 clones, 60% to 80% of which are singletons. Per the germline V gene, CDR1 is SEHNR and CDR2 is FQNEAQ (reference sequence). There are 16 residues in the CDR3. V was cut by 4 bases and J by 3 bases, with 15 bases left in between. Sequencing in the ViraFEST assay came after antigen-specific CD4+ T cells had been expanded with viral peptide pools, which were used to stimulate PBMC. The culture ran for approximately 10 days, and then CD4+ T cells were isolated. Of the BNT162b2 and mRNA-1273 vaccines, participants received two doses of one or the other.

This chain connects TRBV7-9 to TRBJ1-4; D is uncertain. This receptor was obtained from a human donor who received a COVID-19 vaccine. The sample here was CD4+ T cells from PBMCs cultured with HCoV-229E spike peptides, taken after COVID-19 vaccination. This chain's CDR3 is CASSSISGGANEKLFF. In DNA form, the CDR3 reads TGTGCCAGCAGCTCTATATCTGGCGGGGCTAATGAAAAACTGTTTTTT.